Listed below are T cell receptor beta chains from one sample, sequenced in a study of blood T cell repertoires in COVID-19. The protocol was immunoSEQ multiplex PCR, while the TCRdb copy is restricted to in-frame clones and leaves out a portion. This table has around 220,000 clones, about 85% appearing once. The material sequenced was peripheral blood. These receptor sequences come from a woman between 45 and 60 years old with COVID-19, enrolled during active disease. Both conserved end residues are trimmed from each CDR3.

CDR3 | J | V
ASSSARRLGDTQY | TRBJ2-3 | TRBV7-2
AWTQGAGIGELF | TRBJ2-2 | TRBV30
ASSFRGIRGYT | TRBJ1-2 | TRBV12-3/TRBV12-4
ASSLDRRNTEAF | TRBJ1-1 | TRBV5-1
ATSRGTGGFTGELF | TRBJ2-2 | TRBV15
ASSLAGGYEQY | TRBJ2-7 | TRBV6-6
ASSETGGGLYGYT | TRBJ1-2 | TRBV2
ASSSSRPGLDEQF | TRBJ2-1 | TRBV28
ASSLERGPYNEQF | TRBJ2-1 | TRBV27
ASSYAVSDGYT | TRBJ1-2 | TRBV6-5
ASSVIATNSPLH | TRBJ1-6 | TRBV9
ASSLGQNSGNTIY | TRBJ1-3 | TRBV3-1/TRBV3-2
ASSLVGGGDPSYGYT | TRBJ1-2 | TRBV5-1
ATSVLAGLFNTGELF | TRBJ2-2 | TRBV24-1
ASSFRQGARTEAF | TRBJ1-1 | TRBV5-1
ASSRLGVNQPQH | TRBJ1-5 | TRBV6-5
ASSDGGFYGYT | TRBJ1-2 | TRBV6-1
ASALRDREETQY | TRBJ2-5 | TRBV12-5
ASSPPEASGELF | TRBJ2-2 | TRBV6-5
ASRLWDSGVVSNQPQH | TRBJ1-5 | TRBV19
ASSLVAGNQPQH | TRBJ1-5 | TRBV5-5
ASTRWDRDDTIY | TRBJ1-3 | TRBV5-1
ASSASTDSNQPQH | TRBJ1-5 | TRBV10-1
ARTPEVRGVDTEAF | TRBJ1-1 | TRBV5-3
ASSRKGGDRNNEQF | TRBJ2-1 | TRBV3-1/TRBV3-2
ASTPTVPTGELF | TRBJ2-2 | TRBV19
ASFRGGNYNEQF | TRBJ2-1 | TRBV6-5
ASSLEPGNTIY | TRBJ1-3 | TRBV5-1
ATSRDRDRGETQY | TRBJ2-5 | TRBV15
ASSPKQGAEAF | TRBJ1-1 | TRBV6-5
ASSLPGLVKF | TRBJ2-1 | TRBV12-3/TRBV12-4
ASSPRGGQGDYGYT | TRBJ1-2 | TRBV11-2
ASSSTDTEAF | TRBJ1-1 | TRBV11-3
ASTTRDRGEAF | TRBJ1-1 | TRBV6-5
ASSESGRKGVTEAF | TRBJ1-1 | TRBV10-1
ASGDGQGYTGELF | TRBJ2-2 | TRBV6-5
ASSPTGQGFSPLH | TRBJ1-6 | TRBV5-6
ASSTITEAF | TRBJ1-1 | TRBV11-3
ATSDFGPNTEAF | TRBJ1-1 | TRBV24-1
ASSQHSGQGDTQY | TRBJ2-3 | TRBV5-1
ASSRGSSPLH | TRBJ1-6 | TRBV19
ASSDRRQGFREKLF | TRBJ1-4 | TRBV5-4
ASQPWGGGAFGTEQF | TRBJ2-1 | TRBV10-3
ASSVAGYTEAF | TRBJ1-1 | TRBV9
ASSFSRLAGGRDTQY | TRBJ2-3 | TRBV28
ASTRGGNYNYGYT | TRBJ1-2 | TRBV6-6
ASSYFGGGGYEQY | TRBJ2-7 | TRBV27
ASSPTRTGRAGIQY | TRBJ2-4 | TRBV28